Following are 32 T cell receptor beta chains from one sample sequenced in a study of blood T cells in healthy people across ages. Together with a sample-barcoded 5' primer, a J-beta primer mix was included in a second PCR lasting 7 to 11 cycles. TCRdb fed the 5' RACE reads into MiXCR, producing one record per CDR3 protein. Of 750,000 to 1,000,000 distinct CDR3 sequences in the sample, roughly 29% were seen once. These data also featured in a second study, about T cells of mothers and their children.

The specimen was blood. Receptor source: a woman aged 40 to 55 in good health.

The V gene is TRBV7-2, the J gene TRBJ2-5; 11 bases agree with TRBD2. Unmatched junction bases numbered 7, after V lost 3 bases and J lost 1 base. Germline lookup yields CDR1 SGHTA and CDR2 FQGNSA. The CDR3 runs 17 residues. The CDR3 reads CASSFAGTSGPQETQYF. CDR3 DNA: TGTGCCAGCAGCTTCGCCGGGACTAGCGGTCCCCAAGAGACCCAGTACTTC.

CDR3 nucleotides: TGTGCCAGCAGCCCCACGGGACTCCTAGGCGCAGATACGCAGTATTTT. Protein product: CASSPTGLLGADTQYF. The chain couples TRBV14 to TRBJ2-3, with D perhaps TRBD2 (6 bases). Trimming pared 4 bases from V and 4 bases from J, leaving 18 bases between. CDR1 and CDR2 from the germline V gene are SGHDN and FVKESK. The CDR3 length is 16 residues.

CDR3 in amino acids: CAGLIRVSSGNTIYF. Here the CDR3 DNA reads TGTGCCGGCCTCATCAGGGTTTCGTCTGGAAACACCATATATTTT. The V and J genes are TRBV7-2 and TRBJ1-3; D may be TRBD1 (5 bases). V shed 11 bases and J shed 1 base, with 18 bases lying between them. From germline, CDR1 is SGHTA and CDR2 FQGNSA. The CDR3 runs 15 residues.

The chain carries TRBV12-5 and TRBJ1-1; possible D gene TRBD1, 6 bases. Trimming cost V 2 bases and J 5 bases, with 12 bases left between them. Germline V gene sequence: CDR1 LGHNT, CDR2 FRNRAP. CDR3 length: 14 residues. CDR3 in amino acids: CASGLSGTPTEAFF. The CDR3 coding sequence is TGTGCTAGTGGTTTGTCTGGGACACCAACTGAAGCTTTCTTT.

This clonotype was seen at least ten times. The CDR3 region has the DNA TGCGCCAGCAGCTCGGCGGGGGGGCCGAGCTACTATGGCTACACCTTC. It specifies CASSSAGGPSYYGYTF. The chain is built from TRBV5-1 and TRBJ1-2; a weak D match, TRBD1 (6 bases). V lost 3 bases to trimming and J lost 3 bases, with 18 bases between them. This CDR3 comprises 16 residues. Germline V gene sequence: CDR1 SGHRS, CDR2 YFSETQ. The complete variable domain, with remaining parts taken from reference TRBV5-1 and TRBJ1-2, reads KAGVTQTPRYLIKTRGQQVTLSCSPISGHRSVSWYQQTPGQGLQFLFEYFSETQRNKGNFPGRFSGRQFSNSRSEMNVSTLELGDSALYLCASSSAGGPSYYGYTFGSGTRLTVV.

A few counts support this clonotype. CDR3 sequence: CASSSEGTAGNTIYF. The CDR3 DNA is TGTGCCAGCAGCTCTGAGGGGACGGCTGGAAACACCATATATTTT. The V and J genes are TRBV7-2 and TRBJ1-3; possibly TRBD1 for D (5 bases). The CDR3 length is 15 residues. Looked up from germline, CDR1 is SGHTA and CDR2 is FQGNSA. Trimming took 4 bases from V and 2 from J, leaving 12 bases between them.

In the case of this clonotype: One end of the junction varies from germline; a read error may be responsible. V usage is TRBV25-1 and J usage is TRBJ2-5; 8 bases are shared with TRBD2. TRBJ2-7 explains the end of the DNA better; the J call may be wrong. Germline V gene data show CDR1 as MGHDK and CDR2 as SYGVNS. CDR3 length: 15 residues. CDR3 in DNA: TGTGCCGGCAGTGAATCGGGGGGGCCATCCTACGAGCAGTACTTC. It is translated as CAGSESGGPSYEQYF.

The sample holds a few counts of this clonotype. The chain is built from TRBV9 and TRBJ1-1; no clear D. Germline V gene data show CDR1 as SGDLS and CDR2 as YYNGEE. The CDR3 is 14 residues long. V lost 4 bases to trimming and J lost 1 base, with 11 bases between them. CDR3 protein: CASSPARGNTEAFF. The DNA of the CDR3 is TGTGCCAGCAGCCCTGCGAGAGGGAACACTGAAGCTTTCTTT.

As for this clonotype: This may arise from a read error, as a much more abundant clone is one base away. The chain uses TRBV7-2 and TRBJ2-1; 8 nucleotides align to TRBD2. Germline trimming cut 2 bases from V and 10 bases from J; bases unmatched to any gene: 7. The CDR3 runs to 14 residues. Germline CDR1 is SGHTA and CDR2 is FQGNSA. CDR3 region: CASSLKAGGYEQFF. The CDR3 DNA follows: TGTGCCAGCAGCTTAAAGGCGGGGGGCTACGAGCAGTTCTTC.

The CDR3 DNA reads as TGTGCCAGCAGCGCCGGCCAGGCCAATCAGCCCCAGCATTTT. Residues: CASSAGQANQPQHF. The rearrangement links TRBV7-6 to TRBJ1-5; D uncertain. The CDR3 runs 14 residues. The V end lost 5 bases, the J end lost 3 bases, and 11 bases lay between the germline ends. Per germline, CDR1 SGHVS and CDR2 FNYEAQ.

Turning to this clonotype: The CDR3 does not end in the conserved phenylalanine or tryptophan, so this is likely a read error. The chain couples TRBV4-1 to TRBJ2-6; D perhaps matches TRBD1 (6 bases). Germline CDR1 reads MGHRA; CDR2 reads YSYEKL. The CDR3 is made up of 15 amino acids. The V gene lost 2 bases and the J gene lost 4 bases, with 9 bases spanning the gap. This CDR3 is CASSQTGSGANVLTC. CDR3 sequence (DNA): TGCGCCAGCAGCCAAACAGGGTCGGGGGCCAACGTCCTGACTTGC.

This clonotype showed up just a few times. The chain has TRBV7-3 and TRBJ2-1; D perhaps matches TRBD1 (6 bases). Germline CDR1 SGHTA, CDR2 FQGTGA. The CDR3 covers 14 residues. V was trimmed by 5 bases and J by 7 bases, leaving 15 bases between them. The CDR3 here is CASSPGQGMNEQFF. Here the CDR3 DNA reads TGTGCCAGCAGCCCCGGCCAGGGGATGAATGAGCAGTTCTTC.

Regarding this clonotype: The junction and the germline gene differ at one end; a read error may be behind it. The chain is built from TRBV5-1 and TRBJ2-7; D is unclear. The V gene's germline CDR1 is SGHRS and CDR2 YFSETQ. The CDR3 has 15 residues. This chain's CDR3 is CTSSLDLSSSYEHYF. The CDR3 DNA is TGCACCAGCAGCTTGGATTTGAGCAGCTCCTACGAGCACTACTTC.

The sample holds many counts of this clonotype. The chain carries TRBV7-9 and TRBJ2-7; 8 positions match TRBD2. The CDR3 length is 15 residues. Trimming removed 10 bases from V and 3 bases from J; junction bases left unmatched: 14. Per the germline V gene, CDR1 is SEHNR and CDR2 is FQNEAQ (reference sequence). The CDR3 DNA sequence: TGTGCCACCTCCTCGACACTAGCGGACATCTACGAGCAGTACTTC. This sequence encodes CATSSTLADIYEQYF.

This clonotype occurred many times. The junction shows a germline mismatch at one end, possibly a read error. The rearrangement links TRBV7-7 to TRBJ2-5; D remains ambiguous. This CDR3 has 13 residues. CDR1 SSHAT and CDR2 FNYEAQ come from the germline V gene (reference sequence). CDR3 sequence (DNA): TGTGCTAGCAGCTTTGGCAGTAGGGAGACCCAGTACTTC. Amino acid sequence: CASSFGSRETQYF.

The J gene is TRBJ1-5, the V gene TRBV20-1, with D tentatively TRBD1 (6 bases). The CDR3 extends over 13 amino acids. The V end lost 5 bases, the J end lost 2 bases, and 10 bases lay between the germline ends. The germline CDR1 and CDR2 sequences are DFQATT and SNEGSKA (reference sequence). In DNA form, the CDR3 reads TGCAGTGCTGCACAGGGAGGCAATCAGCCCCAGCATTTT. Its protein product is CSAAQGGNQPQHF.

This clonotype came up many times. The V call is TRBV18, the J call TRBJ2-7; D is possibly TRBD1 (6 bases). Germline V gene data show CDR1 as KGHSH and CDR2 as LQKENI. With 3 bases removed from V and 0 bases from J, the gap between germline ends came to 15 bases. CDR3 length: 16 residues. The CDR3 DNA sequence: TGTGCCAGCTCACCCCAGGGGCGGGCAGACTCCTACGAGCAGTACTTC. Its translation is CASSPQGRADSYEQYF.

The chain carries TRBV11-2 and TRBJ2-6; D ambiguous. Germline assignment: CDR1 SGHAT and CDR2 FQNNGV. V was clipped by 1 base and J by 0 bases, with 10 bases between them. This CDR3 comprises 17 residues. In DNA, the CDR3 is TGTGCCAGCAGCTTAGGGACCGTTAGCTCTGGGGCCAACGTCCTGACTTTC. It translates to CASSLGTVSSGANVLTF.

In this sample, this clonotype turned up many times. The rearrangement joins TRBV27 to TRBJ2-6; D remains unclear. The CDR3 contains 14 residues. Germline lookup yields CDR1 MNHEY and CDR2 SMNVEV (reference sequence). Trimming took 2 bases from V and 1 from J, leaving 3 bases between them. The CDR3 sequence: CASSLRSGANVLTF. CDR3 nucleotide sequence: TGTGCCAGCAGTTTAAGGTCTGGGGCCAACGTCCTGACTTTC.

This clonotype was detected only a few times. This sequence joins TRBV20-1 and TRBJ1-2; TRBD1 aligns across 11 bases. V was pared by 6 bases and J by 8 bases, with 8 bases of the junction left unmatched. The CDR3 sequence is 13 residues long. In germline, CDR1 is DFQATT, CDR2 SNEGSKA (reference sequence). The CDR3 here is CSALGDRGLGYTF. The CDR3 bases are TGCAGTGCCCTAGGGGACAGGGGGTTAGGCTACACCTTC.

Points on this clonotype: This may come from a read error, since a much larger clone is one base off. The genes are TRBV28 and TRBJ2-1; 7 bases are shared with TRBD1. The J call may be in error: the DNA end matches TRBJ2-7 better. Germline loops: CDR1 MDHEN, CDR2 SYDVKM. The CDR3 runs to 16 residues. The CDR3 coding sequence is TGTGCCAGCAGTTTCCCCGACAGGGACCCCTACAATGAGCAGTACTTC. This encodes CASSFPDRDPYNEQYF.

This clonotype was picked up a small number of times. This rearrangement joins TRBV7-9 to TRBJ2-7; perhaps TRBD1 as D (5 bases). CDR1 is SEHNR and CDR2 is FQNEAQ in the germline V gene (reference sequence). V lost 5 bases and J lost 1, with 15 bases in between. This CDR3 is built from 15 residues. In DNA, the CDR3 is TGTGCCAGCAGCGGTGAGAACAGGCGATCCTACGAGCAGTACTTC. This encodes CASSGENRRSYEQYF.

As regards this clonotype: The junction departs from the called germline gene at one end, perhaps through a read error. This chain joins TRBV7-2 and TRBJ1-1; D not certain. The CDR3 is 13 residues long. Looked up from germline, CDR1 is SGHTA and CDR2 is FQGNSA. CDR3: CVSSNPLDTEAFF. The DNA for the CDR3 is TGTGTCAGCAGCAATCCCCTCGACACTGAAGCTTTCTTT.

V and J are TRBV28 and TRBJ1-5, with TRBD1 as a possible D gene (5 bases). The V gene's germline CDR1 is MDHEN and CDR2 SYDVKM. V lost 8 bases to trimming and J lost 4 bases, with 18 bases between them. The CDR3 contains 15 residues. Here the CDR3 DNA reads TGTGCCAGCCACCTGCCCGGGGCCCCTAATCAGCCCCAGCATTTT. Protein: CASHLPGAPNQPQHF.

The gene calls are TRBV7-2 and TRBJ1-5, with 8 bases that match TRBD1. The J segment lost 0 bases and the V segment lost 4 bases, leaving 2 bases of the junction unmatched. The CDR3 has 15 residues. CDR1 and CDR2 from the germline V gene are SGHTA and FQGNSA. The CDR3 DNA reads as TGTGCCAGCAGCTACAGGGGGGGTAGCAATCAGCCCCAGCATTTT. It specifies CASSYRGGSNQPQHF.

This clonotype was picked up many times. The genes are TRBV28 and TRBJ2-7; D possibly matches TRBD1 or TRBD2 (6 bases each). Germline loops: CDR1 MDHEN, CDR2 SYDVKM. The germline V and J ends were trimmed by 5 bases and 0 bases, with 11 bases remaining between them. This CDR3 has 14 residues. CDR3 sequence reads: CASSPRGHSYEQYF. For the CDR3, the DNA is TGTGCCAGCAGTCCACGGGGGCACTCCTACGAGCAGTACTTC.

This chain joins TRBV12-3 or TRBV12-4 and TRBJ2-7; D assignment may be TRBD1 or TRBD2 (5 bases each). The CDR3 length is 13 residues. Between the trimmed V and J ends, which lost 5 bases and 2 bases, there was a span of 10 bases. CDR3: CASSPVGPYEQYF. The CDR3 coding sequence is TGTGCCAGCAGTCCTGTGGGACCCTACGAGCAGTACTTC.

This clonotype was seen only a few times. This sequence joins TRBV28 and TRBJ2-4, with 12 bases identical to TRBD1. Germline values: CDR1 MDHEN, CDR2 SYDVKM. Unmatched junction bases numbered 8, after V lost 7 bases and J lost 7 bases. The CDR3 sequence is 15 residues long. The CDR3 region is CASKLPGQGANIQYF. CDR3 nucleotides: TGTGCCAGCAAACTCCCGGGACAGGGGGCGAACATTCAGTACTTC.

This clonotype was recorded at least ten times. V is TRBV20-1 and J is TRBJ2-3; D is possibly TRBD1 or TRBD2 (5 bases each). CDR3 length: 14 residues. Looked up from germline, CDR1 is DFQATT and CDR2 is SNEGSKA (reference sequence). Trimming took off 4 bases at V and 4 bases at J, with 15 bases between the two ends. This CDR3 reads CSAIKSGGPDTQYF. CDR3 nucleotides: TGCAGTGCTATTAAATCTGGGGGTCCAGATACGCAGTATTTT.

The rearrangement links TRBV11-3 to TRBJ2-3; tentatively, D is TRBD1 or TRBD2 (5 bases each). This CDR3 contains 14 residues. Germline CDR1 is SGHNT and CDR2 is YENEEA. The V and J ends lost 5 bases and 3 bases respectively, with 12 bases between them. This CDR3 reads CASSRGRRTDTQYF. CDR3 nucleotide sequence: TGTGCCAGCAGCCGGGGACGCCGGACAGATACGCAGTATTTT.

This clonotype was detected many times. J is TRBJ1-2 and V is TRBV12-3 or TRBV12-4, with D maybe TRBD1 (5 bases). Trimming cost V 2 bases and J 3 bases, with 7 bases left between them. The CDR3 has 13 amino acids. CDR3 nucleotides: TGTGCCAGCAGTTTAAGGGGCCACTATGGCTACACCTTC. Its translation: CASSLRGHYGYTF.

The chain is built from TRBV3-1 and TRBJ2-1, with D uncertain. V was pared by 1 base and J by 10 bases, with 17 bases between. CDR1 is LGHDT, CDR2 YNNKEL, per germline (reference sequence). The CDR3 is made up of 15 amino acids. The DNA for the CDR3 is TGTGCCAGCAGCCAAGCAGGTGGTCGAGAAGGGGAGCAGTTCTTC. Its translation is CASSQAGGREGEQFF.